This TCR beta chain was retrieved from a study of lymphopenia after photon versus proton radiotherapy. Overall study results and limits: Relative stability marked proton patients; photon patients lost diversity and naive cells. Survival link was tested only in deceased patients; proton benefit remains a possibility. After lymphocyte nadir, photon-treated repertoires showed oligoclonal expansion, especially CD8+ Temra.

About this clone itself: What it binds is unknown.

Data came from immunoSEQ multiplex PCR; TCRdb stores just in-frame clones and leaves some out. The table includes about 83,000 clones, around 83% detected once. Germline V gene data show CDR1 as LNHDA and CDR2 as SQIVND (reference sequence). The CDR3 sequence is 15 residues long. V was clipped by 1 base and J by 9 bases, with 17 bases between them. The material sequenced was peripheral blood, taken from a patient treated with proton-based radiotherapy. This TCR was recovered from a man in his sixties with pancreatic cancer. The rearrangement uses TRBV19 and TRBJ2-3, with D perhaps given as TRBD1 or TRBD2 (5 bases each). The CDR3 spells CASSIGDPRKDTQYF. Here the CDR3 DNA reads TGTGCCAGTAGTATAGGGGACCCTCGGAAGGACACGCAGTATTTT.